The entry that follows covers one TCR beta chain sequence. Its antigen is still unknown. At baseline, cycle 4 day 1, and cycle 7 day 1, blood was sampled. Trimming left V 5 bases short and J 1 base short, with 17 bases between. The CDR3 sequence is 16 residues long. From germline, CDR1 is SEHNR and CDR2 FQNEAQ (reference sequence). This sample was included in a study of OX40 agonist ivuxolimab in advanced cancers. Study findings and constraints: Expanded clones were, on average, more numerous in CD8+ T cells than in CD4+.

The assay was immunoSEQ multiplex PCR, and TCRdb's table has in-frame clones only and misses some. There are roughly 67,000 clones in the sample; more than 85% occur only once, and 8% to 10% lies in the top ten. The sequence derives from an adult with an advanced solid tumor such as melanoma, head and neck, liver or kidney cancer. This material consisted of CD4+ or CD8+ T cells sorted from blood, taken in a trial of the OX40 agonist ivuxolimab. The chain links TRBV7-9 to TRBJ2-5, with D perhaps given as TRBD1 or TRBD2 (5 bases each). The CDR3 nucleotides are TGTGCCAGCAGCCCGCCAGACCCCGGGGCCCAAGAGACCCAGTACTTC. The encoded protein is CASSPPDPGAQETQYF.